This TCR beta chain stems from a study of shared clonotypes between healthy human individuals. The ends lost 5 bases at V and 2 bases at J; junction bases unmatched: 6. The CDR3 spans 15 residues. Germline CDR1 is SGHNT and CDR2 is YENEEA. A note on this clone: The antigen remains undetermined. This sample also contains other DNA sequences that code for the same CDR3.

Overall study findings and caveats: Even with large depth, rarefaction showed that sorted-subset sequencing was incomplete.

Method: immunoSEQ multiplex PCR; TCRdb's copy keeps in-frame clones and lacks some. The sample has around 2.1 million clones, 95% seen once. Sequencing was carried out using naive CD4+ T cells sorted from blood. Stated subset: CD45RA+ positively selected. This chain joins TRBV11-3 and TRBJ2-3, with TRBD2 identical over 8 bases. This clonotype was obtained from a man aged 18 to 35 in good health. CDR3 in amino acids: CASSPGGGSTDTQYF. The CDR3 region has the DNA TGTGCCAGCAGCCCCGGGGGGGGTTCCACAGATACGCAGTATTTT.